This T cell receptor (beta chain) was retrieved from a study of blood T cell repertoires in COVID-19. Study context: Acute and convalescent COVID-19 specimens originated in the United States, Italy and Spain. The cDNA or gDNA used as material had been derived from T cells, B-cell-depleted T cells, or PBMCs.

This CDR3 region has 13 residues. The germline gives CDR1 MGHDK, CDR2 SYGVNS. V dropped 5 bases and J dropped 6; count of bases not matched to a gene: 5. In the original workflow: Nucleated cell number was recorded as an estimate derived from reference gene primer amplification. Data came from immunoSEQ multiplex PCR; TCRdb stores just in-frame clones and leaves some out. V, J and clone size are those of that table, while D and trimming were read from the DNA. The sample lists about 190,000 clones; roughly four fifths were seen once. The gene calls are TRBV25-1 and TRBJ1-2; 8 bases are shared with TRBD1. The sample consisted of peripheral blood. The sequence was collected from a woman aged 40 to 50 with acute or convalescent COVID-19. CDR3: CASSQGAGDGYTF. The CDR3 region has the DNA TGTGCCAGCAGTCAGGGGGCTGGTGATGGCTACACCTTC.